The rows below give T cell receptor beta chains drawn from one sample of a study of cytomegalovirus exposure and HLA in healthy donors. Sequencing used immunoSEQ multiplex PCR; TCRdb keeps in-frame clones, though not all of them. Its listing shows tens of thousands of clones. Material for sequencing was PBMCs. These receptor sequences come from a female donor in good health and CMV-seropositive. The CDR3 runs from the conserved cysteine through the conserved F or W. The D gene is left open where the match is weak.

CDR3 DNA,CDR3 protein,D gene,J gene,V gene
TGTGCCAGCAGTACAGGGAACTCTGGAAACACCATATATTTT,CASSTGNSGNTIYF,NA,TRBJ1-3,TRBV2
TGTGCCAGCAGCTTAGGGGCATCGGCGAACACTGAAGCTTTCTTT,CASSLGASANTEAFF,NA,TRBJ1-1,TRBV7-2
TGCAGCGTTTCCCCGGGACAGGGGGCTGGCGGGGAGCTGTTTTTT,CSVSPGQGAGGELFF,TRBD1,TRBJ2-2,TRBV29-1
TGTGCCAGCAGCTTAGCTGGCGGGCGGGGAGAGACCCAGTACTTC,CASSLAGGRGETQYF,NA,TRBJ2-5,TRBV7-2
TGTGCCACCAGCAGAGGTACCACTTTGAACACTGAAGCTTTCTTT,CATSRGTTLNTEAFF,NA,TRBJ1-1,TRBV15
TGTGCCAGCAGCGTAGCGACCGGGACTAGGAGCACAGATACGCAGTATTTT,CASSVATGTRSTDTQYF,TRBD2,TRBJ2-3,TRBV9
TGTGCCAGCTCATCCCAGACAGCCCTCAAGGGGGCCCAGCATTTT,CASSSQTALKGAQHF,NA,TRBJ1-5,TRBV18
TGTGCCAGCGTCCTAGGGGTCACAGATACGCAGTATTTT,CASVLGVTDTQYF,NA,TRBJ2-3,TRBV6-1
TGTGCCACCAGCAGAGACGGGACTAACTACAATGAGCAGTTCTTC,CATSRDGTNYNEQFF,TRBD2,TRBJ2-1,TRBV15
TGCGCCAGCAGCTTACAGGGTTTTAATGAAAAACTGTTTTTT,CASSLQGFNEKLFF,NA,TRBJ1-4,TRBV5-1
TGTGCCAGCTCAGTATCTAACTATGGCTACACCTTC,CASSVSNYGYTF,NA,TRBJ1-2,TRBV18
TGCGCCAGCAGCCAAGATGGGAGCGGGACTAGCACAGATACGCAGTATTTT,CASSQDGSGTSTDTQYF,TRBD2,TRBJ2-3,TRBV4-3
TGTGCCAGCAGCTCGGGACTAGCGGGGGCCTTCTTTGAGCAGTACTTC,CASSSGLAGAFFEQYF,TRBD2,TRBJ2-7,TRBV5-6
TGTGCCAGTACCGACAGGGTCTACGAGCAGTACTTC,CASTDRVYEQYF,TRBD1,TRBJ2-7,TRBV2
TGTGCCAGCAGTGAATATCCAGGGGGCGCCTACAATGAGCAGTTCTTC,CASSEYPGGAYNEQFF,TRBD1,TRBJ2-1,TRBV25-1
TGCAGCGTTGAAGAGGGGGCCCAGTTCTTC,CSVEEGAQFF,NA,TRBJ2-1,TRBV29-1
TGTGCCAGCAGCCTAAGTGGGAGGGGGAACACTGAAGCTTTCTTT,CASSLSGRGNTEAFF,NA,TRBJ1-1,TRBV7-9
TGTGCCAGCTCACCATCCAGGGATGGCACAGATACGCAGTATTTT,CASSPSRDGTDTQYF,NA,TRBJ2-3,TRBV18
TGTGCCAGCAGTTTATTGGGGGGGGGCGGGTCGCGGTTCTTC,CASSLLGGGGSRFF,NA,TRBJ2-1,TRBV27
TGTGCCAGCAGTCGGGTTACCACCGGGGAGCTGTTTTTT,CASSRVTTGELFF,NA,TRBJ2-2,TRBV25-1
TGTGCCAGCAGTCCCCCAGGAAACACCATATATTTT,CASSPPGNTIYF,NA,TRBJ1-3,TRBV28
TGTGCCAGCAGCTCGGGACAGACGAACACCGGGGAGCTGTTTTTT,CASSSGQTNTGELFF,TRBD1,TRBJ2-2,TRBV7-9
TGCGCCAGCAGCTCAACAGGGGACTCTGGAAACACCATATATTTT,CASSSTGDSGNTIYF,TRBD1,TRBJ1-3,TRBV5-1
TGTGCCAGTAGTAAAAGGACAGGACCCGACGAGCAGTACTTC,CASSKRTGPDEQYF,TRBD1,TRBJ2-7,TRBV19
TGTGCCAGCAGCTTAGGCCCCTTGCCGGGAAGGGTTGGAAACACCATATATTTT,CASSLGPLPGRVGNTIYF,NA,TRBJ1-3,TRBV7-2
TGTGCCAGCAGCCTAACGGGTGAGGCAGATACGCAGTATTTT,CASSLTGEADTQYF,NA,TRBJ2-3,TRBV6-5
TGTGCCATCAGTAAGGGAGGACGGCTGTTTTTT,CAISKGGRLFF,NA,TRBJ1-4,TRBV10-3
TGTGCCAGCAGCTTGGTTCTGGAGGGAACTAATGAAAAACTGTTTTTT,CASSLVLEGTNEKLFF,NA,TRBJ1-4,TRBV5-5
TGTGCCAGCAGCCACGGAGGGGGGGGTGGCACAGATACGCAGTATTTT,CASSHGGGGGTDTQYF,NA,TRBJ2-3,TRBV27
TGTGCCAGCAGCTTGCTGTCGGGGGGCTCTGAAGCTTTCTTT,CASSLLSGGSEAFF,NA,TRBJ1-1,TRBV11-2